This T cell receptor beta chain emerged from a study of cytomegalovirus exposure and HLA in healthy donors. Comment on this clone: The sample holds other DNA sequences that translate to the same CDR3.

CDR3 length: 14 amino acids. The V end lost 5 bases, the J end lost 2 bases, and 11 bases lay between the germline ends. The V gene's germline CDR1 is SEHNR and CDR2 FQNEAQ (reference sequence). PCR involved 60 Vbeta and 13 Jbeta primers. TCRdb's table, derived via immunoSEQ multiplex PCR, lists solely in-frame clones and lacks some. Of around 130,000 clones listed, 77% are singletons. Specimen: PBMCs. This clonotype was obtained from a young man in good health and CMV-seropositive. The V call is TRBV7-9, the J call TRBJ2-3; D might be TRBD1 (5 bases). In DNA, the CDR3 is TGTGCCAGCAGCCCAAGGGGTGCCACAGATACGCAGTATTTT. It codes for CASSPRGATDTQYF.